Each of the 25 T cell receptor beta chains below was sequenced from the same sample in a study of T cell responses to AZD1222 COVID-19 vaccine (dated by TCRdb to about 2021). The time point label here, explained by the study, means: about 28 days (+/-7) after the second vaccine dose. The library was generated by the immunoSEQ multiplex PCR assay. The table was pulled from immuneACCESS by TCRdb, which kept in-frame rearrangements only. Such tables lose some clones; where checked, under half of the loss comes from unresolved V genes, and the rest has no known cause. This sample lists roughly 87,000 clones; 85% to 90% were detected once. 6% to 7.5% of the sample lies in the top ten. The starting material was peripheral blood, obtained 28 days after the second AZD1222 dose. These receptors originate from an adult who received the AZD1222 COVID-19 vaccine.

The chain combines TRBV27 with TRBJ2-1, with D perhaps matching TRBD2 (6 bases). The germline V gene has CDR1 MNHEY and CDR2 SMNVEV (reference sequence). Trimming took 6 bases from V and 3 from J, leaving 18 bases between them. The CDR3 has 16 amino acids. The CDR3 loop is CASSPSGSASYNEQFF. CDR3 bases: TGTGCCAGCAGCCCTTCCGGGAGTGCAAGCTACAATGAGCAGTTCTTC.

The chain has TRBV10-3 and TRBJ1-3; 7 bases match TRBD1. The CDR3 extends over 14 amino acids. The V segment lost 5 bases and the J segment 4 bases; nucleotides outside the gene matches: 5. Germline V gene lookup returns CDR1 ENHRY and CDR2 SYGVKD. The CDR3 sequence: CAISMTGLGNTIYF. CDR3 coding DNA: TGTGCCATCAGTATGACAGGGTTAGGAAACACCATATATTTT.

The genes are TRBV6-2 or TRBV6-3 and TRBJ2-6; D ambiguous. The CDR3 consists of 14 residues. Trimming removed 6 bases at V and 2 bases at J, with 8 bases between. Germline CDR1 is MNHEY and CDR2 is SVGEGT. CDR3 DNA sequence: TGTGCCAGCAGCCCGGCGGCTGGGGCCAACGTCCTGACTTTC. Protein: CASSPAAGANVLTF.

As for this clone: At one end the junction does not follow the germline gene, possibly because of a read error. The V gene is TRBV7-2, the J gene TRBJ2-7; D not certain. Germline loops: CDR1 SGHTA, CDR2 FQGNSA. This CDR3 spans 16 amino acids. DNA of the CDR3: TGTGCCAGCAGCCCGCCAAATAGCAGGCACTCCCACGAGCAGTACTTC. Translating gives CASSPPNSRHSHEQYF.

The chain has TRBV6-6 and TRBJ2-7; D ambiguous. In germline, CDR1 is MNHNY, CDR2 SVGAGI (reference sequence). CDR3 size: 13 residues. The V and J ends lost 2 bases and 2 bases respectively, with 7 bases between them. CDR3 sequence (DNA): TGTGCCAGCAGTTACCCCCCAGCCTACGAGCAGTACTTC. Protein sequence: CASSYPPAYEQYF.

The V gene is TRBV4-2, the J gene TRBJ2-1, with TRBD2 matching 8 bases. The germline gives CDR1 LGHNA, CDR2 YNFKEQ. V shed 7 bases and J 6 bases; nucleotides not matched to a gene: 8. The CDR3 is 14 amino acids. The CDR3 DNA is TGTGCCAGCAAAGGAAAAGGGACTAGCAATGAGCAGTTCTTC. Translated: CASKGKGTSNEQFF.

The chain uses TRBV28 and TRBJ1-6; D gene ambiguous. Germline assignment: CDR1 MDHEN and CDR2 SYDVKM. V lost 6 bases to trimming and J lost 0 bases, with 12 bases between them. This CDR3 is built from 16 residues. The CDR3 nucleotides read TGTGCCAGCAGGCAGGCGGGGAGCTCCTATAATTCACCCCTCCACTTT. Its translation: CASRQAGSSYNSPLHF.

The chain employs TRBV10-2 and TRBJ1-5, with D unresolved. The V end lost 5 bases, the J end lost 0 bases, and 11 bases lay between the germline ends. This CDR3 is built from 15 residues. The V gene's germline CDR1 is WSHSY and CDR2 SAAADI. CDR3 in amino acids: CASSHGQSSNQPQHF. As DNA, the CDR3 is TGCGCCAGCAGTCACGGTCAGAGTAGCAATCAGCCCCAGCATTTT.

This rearrangement joins TRBV5-1 to TRBJ1-1, with TRBD1 as a possible D gene (5 bases). The CDR3 is 15 residues long. The germline V and J ends were trimmed by 0 bases and 1 base, with 10 bases remaining between them. Germline V lookup: CDR1 SGHRS, CDR2 YFSETQ. The CDR3 DNA follows: TGCGCCAGCAGCTTGGAGCCAGGGAGGAACACTGAAGCTTTCTTT. It encodes CASSLEPGRNTEAFF.

V usage is TRBV5-4 and J usage is TRBJ2-7; D might be TRBD1 (6 bases). The V gene's germline CDR1 is SGHNT and CDR2 YYREEE (reference sequence). The CDR3 sequence is 14 residues long. Trimming stripped 0 bases from V and 4 bases from J, with 11 bases between. CDR3 sequence (DNA): TGTGCCAGCAGCTTGGGTACAGGGAATTACGAGCAGTACTTC. It yields the protein CASSLGTGNYEQYF.

V is TRBV4-2 and J is TRBJ2-1; D possibly corresponds to TRBD1 (6 bases). The V gene lost 0 bases and the J gene lost 6 bases, with 15 bases spanning the gap. CDR1 is LGHNA, CDR2 YNFKEQ, per germline. This CDR3 contains 16 residues. The CDR3 protein is CASSQEASGDPNEQFF. The CDR3 DNA is TGTGCCAGCAGCCAAGAGGCGTCAGGGGACCCCAATGAGCAGTTCTTC.

The rearrangement links TRBV19 to TRBJ2-3; TRBD2 matches at 11 bases. The germline V gene encodes CDR1 LNHDA and CDR2 SQIVND (reference sequence). The ends lost 5 bases at V and 5 bases at J; junction bases unmatched: 9. The CDR3 runs 16 residues. CDR3 nucleotides: TGTGCCAGTAGTTCAAGACTAGCGGGAAGGAGAGATACGCAGTATTTT. It yields the protein CASSSRLAGRRDTQYF.

J is TRBJ1-4 and V is TRBV19, with D possibly matching TRBD1 (5 bases). CDR1 is LNHDA, CDR2 SQIVND, per germline (reference sequence). V was trimmed by 3 bases and J by 5 bases, leaving 13 bases between them. The CDR3 consists of 15 residues. CDR3 residues: CASSIDWGNNEKLFF. CDR3 coding DNA: TGTGCCAGTAGTATTGATTGGGGCAACAATGAAAAACTGTTTTTT.

The genes are TRBV18 and TRBJ2-1; 7 bases align to TRBD2. The junction had 5 bases not matched to a gene; V was cut back by 4 bases and J by 2 bases. Germline lookup yields CDR1 KGHSH and CDR2 LQKENI. The CDR3 loop spans 15 amino acids. The CDR3 spells CASSLEGGPYNEQFF. Written as DNA, the CDR3 is TGTGCCAGCTCACTAGAGGGAGGGCCCTACAATGAGCAGTTCTTC.

This clone was recorded only once. The chain employs TRBV21-1 and TRBJ1-2; the D call TRBD1 from the table was never checked on the DNA. TRBV21-1 is labeled a pseudogene. The CDR3 is 16 amino acids. The CDR3 DNA reads as TGTGCCAGCAGCACACTTAAAAGACAGGAAAACTATGGCTACACCTTC. Translation: CASSTLKRQENYGYTF.

This clone was seen a few times. The chain is built from TRBV5-1 and TRBJ2-7; 9 bases map to TRBD2. With 5 bases clipped from V and 6 bases from J, the junction kept 9 bases outside the gene matches. Germline CDR1 is SGHRS and CDR2 is YFSETQ. The CDR3 totals 14 residues. This chain's CDR3 is CASRNALAGGEQYF. The DNA for the CDR3 is TGCGCCAGCAGGAACGCACTAGCGGGTGGCGAGCAGTACTTC.

V and J are TRBV19 and TRBJ2-2; D is unresolved. V was cut by 2 bases and J by 2 bases, with 9 bases left in between. Germline CDR1 reads LNHDA; CDR2 reads SQIVND (reference sequence). This CDR3 spans 15 amino acids. CDR3 bases: TGTGCCAGTAGTATATATGGACGAAACACCGGGGAGCTGTTTTTT. Encoded protein: CASSIYGRNTGELFF.

V gene TRBV7-2 combines with J gene TRBJ2-7; TRBD2 matches at 7 bases. CDR1 is SGHTA and CDR2 is FQGNSA in the germline V gene. The CDR3 runs to 16 residues. V was pared by 1 base and J by 3 bases, with 9 bases of the junction left unmatched. The CDR3 DNA sequence: TGTGCCAGCAGCTTAGGCGGGAGTACCTCGGGCTACGAGCAGTACTTC. Encoded protein: CASSLGGSTSGYEQYF. Drawing the rest from reference TRBV7-2 and TRBJ2-7, the complete variable domain is GAGVSQSPSNKVTEKGKDVELRCDPISGHTALYWYRQSLGQGLEFLIYFQGNSAPDKSGLPSDRFSAERTGGSVSTLTIQRTQQEDSAVYLCASSLGGSTSGYEQYFGPGTRLTVT.

The chain recombines TRBV3-1 (or the pseudogene TRBV3-2) with TRBJ1-1, with a weak D call TRBD1 (5 bases). In germline, CDR1 is LGHDT, CDR2 YNNKEL (reference sequence). V lost 4 bases and J 8 bases, leaving 17 bases between the germline ends. The CDR3 totals 14 residues. The chain's CDR3 is CASSLRDGAGEAFF. CDR3 bases: TGTGCCAGCAGCCTCCGGGACGGAGCCGGGGAAGCTTTCTTT.

This clone was recorded a few times. The J gene is TRBJ2-2, the V gene TRBV19; D is undetermined. Germline V gene lookup returns CDR1 LNHDA and CDR2 SQIVND (reference sequence). Trimming removed 7 bases from V and 6 bases from J, with 9 bases in between. This CDR3 is 12 amino acids long. The CDR3 DNA reads as TGTGCCAGTACCCCCGGTTCCGGGGAGCTGTTTTTT. It yields the protein CASTPGSGELFF.

The table lists this clone with a count of one. This same CDR3 is encoded by further DNA sequences in the sample. The V and J genes are TRBV5-5 and TRBJ1-2; D is perhaps TRBD1 (6 bases). Trimming left V 4 bases short and J 0 bases short, with 13 bases between. The CDR3 extends over 15 amino acids. Germline V lookup: CDR1 SGHKS, CDR2 YYEKEE (reference sequence). CDR3 sequence (DNA): TGTGCCAGCAGCCCCCGGGACACGTCTAACTATGGCTACACCTTC. Its protein is CASSPRDTSNYGYTF.

This rearrangement joins TRBV21-1 to TRBJ2-5; TRBD1 reflects the table's D call only, with no check against the DNA. TRBV21-1 is a recognized pseudogene. The CDR3 has 18 residues. This CDR3 reads CASSKKTRSTGGEETQYF. The CDR3 coding sequence is TGTGCCAGCAGCAAAAAAACCCGTTCGACAGGGGGAGAAGAGACCCAGTACTTC.

This chain connects TRBV6-5 to TRBJ1-2; 8 nucleotides agree with TRBD1. The V gene end was trimmed by 6 bases and the J gene end by 4 bases; junction bases not matched to a gene: 10. The germline gives CDR1 MNHEY, CDR2 SVGAGI. The CDR3 runs to 15 residues. CDR3 in amino acids: CASRKAGGGPYGYTF. CDR3 DNA sequence: TGTGCCAGCAGGAAAGCAGGGGGCGGCCCCTATGGCTACACCTTC.

This clone was found a few times. The chain joins TRBV20-1 to TRBJ2-1; D not resolved. This CDR3 spans 12 amino acids. CDR1 and CDR2 (germline): DFQATT, SNEGSKA (reference sequence). Trimming stripped 3 bases from V and 8 bases from J, with 11 bases between. CDR3 residues: CSASLAFYEQFF. The CDR3 DNA follows: TGCAGTGCTAGTCTGGCCTTTTATGAGCAGTTCTTC.

The chain's CDR3 is CASSMPGQGANTIYF. CDR3 DNA sequence: TGTGCCAGCAGTATGCCGGGACAGGGGGCGAACACCATATATTTT. The chain couples TRBV28 to TRBJ1-3, with TRBD1 identical over 12 bases. The CDR3 runs 15 residues. With 5 bases clipped from V and 7 bases from J, the junction kept 6 bases outside the gene matches. The V gene's germline CDR1 is MDHEN and CDR2 SYDVKM.